These 2 T cell receptor beta chains came from one sample sequenced in a study of vaccination effects on CD4 cells after COVID-19. Some clones are missing from TCRdb's copy, which holds only in-frame ones; the method was immunoSEQ multiplex PCR. The repertoire includes around 79,000 clones, 74% of them detected once, and 1.5% to 2% sits in the top ten. No antigen is known for these receptors. Pools of viral peptides were used by the ViraFEST assay to expand antigen-specific CD4+ T cells ahead of sequencing. At the end of 10 days of culture, CD4+ T cells were isolated. Material: CD4+ T cells from PBMCs cultured with HCoV-229E spike peptides, obtained before COVID-19 vaccination. These receptors all come from a human donor who received a COVID-19 vaccine.

Of note for this clone: A read error may produce the germline difference seen at one junction end. The genes are TRBV6-2 or TRBV6-3 and TRBJ1-2; D possibly corresponds to TRBD1 (6 bases). Per germline, CDR1 MNHEY and CDR2 SVGEGT. The CDR3 contains 13 residues. CDR3 DNA sequence: TGTGCCAGCAGTGTCGGGACGGCCTCCAAGGGGGCCTTC. It is translated as CASSVGTASKGAF.

The J gene is TRBJ1-5, the V gene TRBV7-2; D is uncertain. Germline CDR1 reads SGHTA; CDR2 reads FQGNSA. Trimming left V 2 bases short and J 5 bases short, with 10 bases between. The CDR3 length is 14 residues. The CDR3 DNA follows: TGTGCCAGCAGCTTACAAGGAGGAGATCAGCCCCAGCATTTT. Its translation is CASSLQGGDQPQHF.